This T cell receptor (beta chain) is drawn from a study of blood T cell repertoires in COVID-19. Study-level background: Sample material is recorded as cDNA or gDNA derived from T cells, B-cell-depleted T cells, or PBMCs.

Germline CDR1 and CDR2: LGHDT and YNNKEL (reference sequence). This CDR3 region has 15 residues. V shed 0 bases and J 6 bases; nucleotides not matched to a gene: 5. Some clones are missing from TCRdb's copy, which holds only in-frame ones; the method was immunoSEQ multiplex PCR. The data contain about 160,000 clones, roughly 90% of them seen just once; the ten biggest clones take up 4.8%. This sequence joins TRBV3-1 (or the pseudogene TRBV3-2) and TRBJ2-3; TRBD2 matches at 8 bases. The TCR originated in a man aged 25-45 years with COVID-19, enrolled during active disease. The sample taken for sequencing was peripheral blood. In DNA, the CDR3 is TGTGCCAGCAGCCAAGACCGGGGGGGCCCGGATACGCAGTATTTT. Its protein product is CASSQDRGGPDTQYF.